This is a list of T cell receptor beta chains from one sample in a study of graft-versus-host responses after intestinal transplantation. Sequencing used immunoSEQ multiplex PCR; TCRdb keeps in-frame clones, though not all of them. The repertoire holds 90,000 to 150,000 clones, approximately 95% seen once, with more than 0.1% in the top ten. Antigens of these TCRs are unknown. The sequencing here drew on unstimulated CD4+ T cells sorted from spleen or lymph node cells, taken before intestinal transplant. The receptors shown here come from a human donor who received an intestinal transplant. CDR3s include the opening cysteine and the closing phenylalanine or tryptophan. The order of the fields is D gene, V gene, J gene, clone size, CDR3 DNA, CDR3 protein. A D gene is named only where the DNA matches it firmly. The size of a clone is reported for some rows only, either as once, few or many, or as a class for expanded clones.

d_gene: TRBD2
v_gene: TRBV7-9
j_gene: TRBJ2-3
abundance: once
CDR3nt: TGTGCCAGCAGCTTAGCGGGAGCGGGAGGGCAAGATACGCAGTATTTT
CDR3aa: CASSLAGAGGQDTQYF

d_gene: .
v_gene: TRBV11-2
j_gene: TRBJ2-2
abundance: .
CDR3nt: TGTGCCAGCAGCTTAATAGTCGGGGAGCTGTTTTTT
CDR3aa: CASSLIVGELFF

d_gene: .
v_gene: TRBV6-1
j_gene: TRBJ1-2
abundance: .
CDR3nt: TGTGCCAGCAGTGCATTATCGTATGGCTACACCTTC
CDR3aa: CASSALSYGYTF

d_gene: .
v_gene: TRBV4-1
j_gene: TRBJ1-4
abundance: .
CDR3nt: TGCGCCAGCAGCCAAGGTGGGACCGGAGTCGAAAAACTGTTTTTT
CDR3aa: CASSQGGTGVEKLFF

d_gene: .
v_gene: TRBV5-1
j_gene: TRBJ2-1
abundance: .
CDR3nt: TGCGCCAGCCGACGGGCGGGGACCTCTTCCTACAATGAGCAGTTCTTC
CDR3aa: CASRRAGTSSYNEQFF

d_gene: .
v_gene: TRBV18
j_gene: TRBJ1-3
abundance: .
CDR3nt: TGTGCCAGCTCACCACTCGACAGGACTGGAAACACCATATATTTT
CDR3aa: CASSPLDRTGNTIYF

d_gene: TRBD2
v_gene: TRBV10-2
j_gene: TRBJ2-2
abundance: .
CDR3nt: TGCGCCAGCACCCTGGGACTAGCGGGAGTCGGGGAGCTGTTTTTT
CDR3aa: CASTLGLAGVGELFF

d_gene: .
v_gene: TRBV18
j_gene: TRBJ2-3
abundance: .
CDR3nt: TGTGCCAGCTCACCACGGGGACCCGCCGATACGCAGTATTTT
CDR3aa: CASSPRGPADTQYF

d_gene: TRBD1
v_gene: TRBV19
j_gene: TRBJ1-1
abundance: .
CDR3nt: TGTGCCAGTAGGGACAGGCCAAACACTGAAGCTTTCTTT
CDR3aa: CASRDRPNTEAFF

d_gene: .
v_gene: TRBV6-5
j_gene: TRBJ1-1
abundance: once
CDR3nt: TGTGCCAGCAGTTACACTAGGACCCGACGAACCACTGAAGCTTTCTTT
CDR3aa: CASSYTRTRRTTEAFF

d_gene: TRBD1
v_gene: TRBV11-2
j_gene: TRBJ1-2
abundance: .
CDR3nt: TGTGCCAGCAGCGAACAGCCGGGACAGGGTCCGGGCTATGGCTACACCTTC
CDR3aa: CASSEQPGQGPGYGYTF

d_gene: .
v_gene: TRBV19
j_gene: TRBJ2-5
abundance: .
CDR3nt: TGTGCCAGTAATAAGGGGGACCAAGAGACCCAGTACTTC
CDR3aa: CASNKGDQETQYF

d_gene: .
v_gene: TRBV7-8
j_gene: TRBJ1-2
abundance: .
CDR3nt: TGTGCCAGCAGCCGCCCCGGGCGAAGGTCTGGCTACACCTTC
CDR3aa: CASSRPGRRSGYTF

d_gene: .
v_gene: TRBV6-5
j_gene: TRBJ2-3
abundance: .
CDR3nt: TGTGCCAGCAGGAAACAGCGCACAGATACGCAGTATTTT
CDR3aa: CASRKQRTDTQYF